The 9 T cell receptor beta chains in this list originate from one sample, sequenced in a study of T cell changes during pregnancy in multiple sclerosis. The repertoire was sequenced with immunoSEQ multiplex PCR; TCRdb's copy has only in-frame clones and lacks some. The data show about 93,000 clones, approximately 92% seen once. The sequenced sample was peripheral blood, obtained after pregnancy. The source of these receptors is a female donor with multiple sclerosis, enrolled in a pregnancy study.

The V gene is TRBV5-1, the J gene TRBJ2-3; TRBD2 aligns across 15 bases. Germline assignment: CDR1 SGHRS and CDR2 YFSETQ. The CDR3 loop spans 16 amino acids. V gave up 5 bases and J gave up 4 bases; unmatched junction bases: 5. The CDR3 DNA reads TGCGCCAGCAGACCTGGACTAGCGGGAGGGTCAGATACGCAGTATTTT. It is translated as CASRPGLAGGSDTQYF.

The chain has TRBV6-4 and TRBJ2-2, with no clear D. CDR3 size: 15 residues. V was shortened by 1 base and J by 0 bases, with 6 bases between the two germline ends. CDR1 and CDR2 from the germline V gene are MRHNA and SNTAGT. The CDR3 sequence is CASSDLGTNTGELFF. The CDR3 coding sequence is TGTGCCAGCAGTGACTTGGGCACGAACACCGGGGAGCTGTTTTTT.

The V call is TRBV19, the J call TRBJ1-2; D is unclear. The CDR3 is 14 amino acids. V was trimmed by 4 bases and J by 0 bases, leaving 9 bases between them. The germline CDR1 and CDR2 sequences are LNHDA and SQIVND (reference sequence). Written as DNA, the CDR3 is TGTGCCAGTAGTAAATTTGAGGCTAACTATGGCTACACCTTC. Its translation is CASSKFEANYGYTF.

This chain uses TRBV10-3 with TRBJ2-2, with D possibly TRBD1 on 7 matching bases. V was cut by 0 bases and J by 7 bases, with 12 bases left in between. The germline CDR1 and CDR2 sequences are ENHRY and SYGVKD. CDR3 size: 15 residues. CDR3 in amino acids: CAISESAGGNGELFF. In DNA, the CDR3 is TGTGCCATCAGTGAGTCGGCAGGGGGGAACGGGGAGCTGTTTTTT.

V and J are TRBV1 and TRBJ1-4; whether TRBD1, the table's D call, matches the DNA was not checked. TRBV1 is noted as a pseudogene. The CDR3 sequence is 19 residues long. CDR3 nucleotides: TGCACCAGCAGCCAAGATACGGCCGACAGGGGGCGAAGTAATGAAAAACTGTTTTTT. Translation: CTSSQDTADRGRSNEKLFF.

The gene calls are TRBV5-1 and TRBJ1-3, with a tentative D call TRBD1 (6 bases). This CDR3 is built from 16 residues. CDR1 is SGHRS, CDR2 YFSETQ, per germline. V was trimmed by 0 bases and J by 0 bases, leaving 10 bases between them. CDR3 amino acids: CASSLATGISGNTIYF. The CDR3 DNA reads as TGCGCCAGCAGCTTGGCAACAGGGATCTCTGGAAACACCATATATTTT.

V gene TRBV7-3 combines with J gene TRBJ2-3; TRBD1 agrees at 8 bases. The CDR3 runs 15 residues. V shed 5 bases and J 0 bases; nucleotides not matched to a gene: 4. Germline assignment: CDR1 SGHTA and CDR2 FQGTGA. This CDR3 reads CASSLRGLSTDTQYF. The DNA of the CDR3 is TGTGCCAGCAGCCTCAGGGGGCTTAGCACAGATACGCAGTATTTT.

V usage is TRBV2 and J usage is TRBJ1-5, with unresolved D. Per germline, CDR1 SNHLY and CDR2 FYNNEI. This CDR3 comprises 14 residues. V lost 4 bases and J 0 bases, leaving 7 bases between the germline ends. This chain's CDR3 is CASSGGNSNQPQHF. CDR3 nucleotides: TGTGCCAGCAGTGGAGGAAATAGCAATCAGCCCCAGCATTTT.

This chain uses TRBV4-1 with TRBJ2-3, with TRBD2 as a possible D gene (5 bases). V was trimmed by 0 bases and J by 2 bases, leaving 12 bases between them. Germline CDR1 is MGHRA and CDR2 is YSYEKL. The length of the CDR3 is 16 residues. The DNA of the CDR3 is TGCGCCAGCAGCCAAGAATTGAGGGCTCCCACAGATACGCAGTATTTT. Residues: CASSQELRAPTDTQYF.